These T cell receptor beta chains were read from a single sample in a study of blood T cell repertoires in COVID-19. The repertoire was sequenced with immunoSEQ multiplex PCR; TCRdb's copy has only in-frame clones and lacks some. The table lists 90,000 to 120,000 clones, around 84% of them singletons. The specimen was peripheral blood. The source of these receptors is a human donor in a cohort sampled during active COVID-19. Each CDR3 is given with its conserved first and last residue. Each record gives: V gene, clone size, J gene, CDR3 protein. Expanded clones get a size class; other rows say once, few or many, or leave the size out.

v_gene: TRBV5-1; abundance: -; j_gene: TRBJ2-1; CDR3aa: CASSLAASGSNEQFF
v_gene: TRBV7-9; abundance: -; j_gene: TRBJ1-5; CDR3aa: CASSSTGVNQPQHF
v_gene: TRBV24-1; abundance: -; j_gene: TRBJ1-4; CDR3aa: CAPSVGQGWREKLFF
v_gene: TRBV5-1; abundance: -; j_gene: TRBJ2-1; CDR3aa: CASSLGSSGGLNEQFF
v_gene: TRBV28; abundance: -; j_gene: TRBJ1-4; CDR3aa: CASRSRGALATNEKLFF
v_gene: TRBV5-1; abundance: -; j_gene: TRBJ1-2; CDR3aa: CASSLFPGDYGYTF
v_gene: TRBV19; abundance: -; j_gene: TRBJ1-1; CDR3aa: CASSIAPDSRATEAFF
v_gene: TRBV27; abundance: -; j_gene: TRBJ2-3; CDR3aa: CASTLAGATDTQYF
v_gene: TRBV5-4; abundance: -; j_gene: TRBJ2-3; CDR3aa: CASSLKGRDTQYF
v_gene: TRBV6-6; abundance: -; j_gene: TRBJ2-7; CDR3aa: CASSYSGGAHEQYF
v_gene: TRBV19; abundance: -; j_gene: TRBJ1-1; CDR3aa: CASSVDWSTEAFF
v_gene: TRBV10-3; abundance: -; j_gene: TRBJ2-2; CDR3aa: CAISEGLAGFSAGELFF
v_gene: TRBV7-2; abundance: -; j_gene: TRBJ1-4; CDR3aa: CASSRDSQNEKLFF
v_gene: TRBV7-2; abundance: few; j_gene: TRBJ2-3; CDR3aa: CASSFNGAGISTDTQYF
v_gene: TRBV7-9; abundance: -; j_gene: TRBJ2-7; CDR3aa: CASSSRTISGEQYF
v_gene: TRBV5-1; abundance: -; j_gene: TRBJ2-5; CDR3aa: CASSDGQGRETQYF
v_gene: TRBV4-1; abundance: -; j_gene: TRBJ2-7; CDR3aa: CASSQEVRGSYEQYF
v_gene: TRBV5-1; abundance: -; j_gene: TRBJ1-5; CDR3aa: CASSPAGLMGGQPQHF
v_gene: TRBV12-3/TRBV12-4; abundance: -; j_gene: TRBJ1-1; CDR3aa: CASTLQGSTEAFF
v_gene: TRBV18; abundance: many; j_gene: TRBJ1-3; CDR3aa: CASSPLTTGSGNTIYF
v_gene: TRBV18; abundance: once; j_gene: TRBJ2-1; CDR3aa: CASSPPTGDEQFF
v_gene: TRBV10-2; abundance: -; j_gene: TRBJ1-2; CDR3aa: CASRLTGTVGGNYGYTF
v_gene: TRBV6-1; abundance: -; j_gene: TRBJ1-5; CDR3aa: CASSGRQGAGNQPQHF
v_gene: TRBV7-2; abundance: -; j_gene: TRBJ2-7; CDR3aa: CASSSGTGRGGYEQYF
v_gene: TRBV7-9; abundance: -; j_gene: TRBJ1-1; CDR3aa: CASRRAQGSGTEAFF
v_gene: TRBV2; abundance: -; j_gene: TRBJ1-1; CDR3aa: CASRDVDRGNTEAFF
v_gene: TRBV29-1; abundance: -; j_gene: TRBJ1-2; CDR3aa: CSVGSSNNYGYTF
v_gene: TRBV11-2; abundance: -; j_gene: TRBJ1-2; CDR3aa: CASSLGPGLTNYGYTF
v_gene: TRBV4-2; abundance: -; j_gene: TRBJ2-3; CDR3aa: CASSQDFSGGADTQYF
v_gene: TRBV21-1; abundance: -; j_gene: TRBJ2-1; CDR3aa: CASSTVYEQFF
v_gene: TRBV9; abundance: -; j_gene: TRBJ1-4; CDR3aa: CASSVGPDEKLFF
v_gene: TRBV25-1; abundance: once; j_gene: TRBJ1-2; CDR3aa: CASSELSGPDGYTF
v_gene: TRBV7-2; abundance: -; j_gene: TRBJ2-7; CDR3aa: CASSPPYYEQYF
v_gene: TRBV2; abundance: -; j_gene: TRBJ1-2; CDR3aa: CASSRDSNYGYTF
v_gene: TRBV28; abundance: few; j_gene: TRBJ1-1; CDR3aa: CASSGNTEAFF
v_gene: TRBV27; abundance: -; j_gene: TRBJ1-5; CDR3aa: CASTPSRVSNQPQHF
v_gene: TRBV19; abundance: -; j_gene: TRBJ2-1; CDR3aa: CASSIPSSGRSNEQFF
v_gene: TRBV5-1; abundance: -; j_gene: TRBJ2-3; CDR3aa: CASSPGGGRTDTQYF
v_gene: TRBV2; abundance: -; j_gene: TRBJ2-5; CDR3aa: CASSEVHGETQYF
v_gene: TRBV7-6; abundance: -; j_gene: TRBJ1-2; CDR3aa: CASSSPRDGYTF
v_gene: TRBV6-5; abundance: -; j_gene: TRBJ2-7; CDR3aa: CASSWTGKYEQYF
v_gene: TRBV6-5; abundance: -; j_gene: TRBJ2-7; CDR3aa: CASRRPEAYEQYF
v_gene: TRBV12-5; abundance: -; j_gene: TRBJ2-1; CDR3aa: CASGNLYNEQFF
v_gene: TRBV19; abundance: -; j_gene: TRBJ1-1; CDR3aa: CASSIGGTGLNTEAFF
v_gene: TRBV6-5; abundance: once; j_gene: TRBJ2-2; CDR3aa: CASSFQRRHTGELFF
v_gene: TRBV11-2; abundance: once; j_gene: TRBJ2-2; CDR3aa: CASSIGTSGTGELFF
v_gene: TRBV5-1; abundance: -; j_gene: TRBJ1-1; CDR3aa: CASSLRLVGGTEAFF
v_gene: TRBV18; abundance: -; j_gene: TRBJ1-4; CDR3aa: CASSLGTGDTTNEKLFF
v_gene: TRBV14; abundance: -; j_gene: TRBJ2-2; CDR3aa: CASSQQVPGELFF
v_gene: TRBV7-3; abundance: -; j_gene: TRBJ2-6; CDR3aa: CASSLEGSGANVLTF
v_gene: TRBV28; abundance: -; j_gene: TRBJ2-1; CDR3aa: CASLGAGFYNEQFF
v_gene: TRBV5-6; abundance: -; j_gene: TRBJ1-5; CDR3aa: CASSKEPGQPQHF
v_gene: TRBV6-6; abundance: -; j_gene: TRBJ1-2; CDR3aa: CASSYYGEQGGDGYTF
v_gene: TRBV19; abundance: -; j_gene: TRBJ1-2; CDR3aa: CASIRTGGNYGYTF
v_gene: TRBV14; abundance: -; j_gene: TRBJ2-7; CDR3aa: CASSQRLAGSYEQYF
v_gene: TRBV28; abundance: few; j_gene: TRBJ2-3; CDR3aa: CASSPLREGTLDTQYF
v_gene: TRBV6-2/TRBV6-3; abundance: once; j_gene: TRBJ2-1; CDR3aa: CASSLRELYNEQFF
v_gene: TRBV6-6; abundance: -; j_gene: TRBJ2-7; CDR3aa: CASRPGGSGWDEQYF
v_gene: TRBV11-2; abundance: -; j_gene: TRBJ2-7; CDR3aa: CASSFGTIYEQYF
v_gene: TRBV18; abundance: -; j_gene: TRBJ1-1; CDR3aa: CASSLSQGLNTEAFF